This TCR beta chain was recovered during a study of prognosis after radiotherapy for stage I lung cancer. Study-wide background: All of the enrolled patients had stage I non-small cell lung cancer, and they joined between April 2018 and January 2019. Patients were about a dozen men and five to seven women aged about 50 to 85, median about 79 years.

Amplification of the TCR beta CDR3 (from genomic DNA) was done by two-round multiplex PCR. Individual primers that were specific to each TRBV and TRBJ gene served in first-round PCR. Universal primers primed the second round of PCR. TCRdb reprocessed the multiplex PCR reads with MiXCR, giving one entry per CDR3 protein. The sample holds about 35,000 distinct CDR3 sequences, around 34% seen once. At both of two time points, around 6.2 milliliters of peripheral blood were drawn. This clonotype was counted a single time. Only one base separates this from a far larger clonotype, so it likely reflects a read error. CDR3 length: 16 residues. The germline CDR1 and CDR2 sequences are MNHEY and SVGEGT. The germline V and J ends were trimmed by 7 bases and 0 bases, with 16 bases remaining between them.

This sample comprised PBMCs, obtained before or after stereotactic body radiation therapy (not recorded which). This TCR was sampled from a donor over 45 with non-small cell lung cancer. The chain is built from TRBV6-2 or TRBV6-3 and TRBJ1-3; tentatively, D is TRBD1 (5 bases). The CDR3 sequence is CASNFRDRISGNTIYF. DNA of the CDR3: TGTGCCAGCAATTTTAGAGACAGAATCTCTGGAAACACCATATATTTT.